The 16 T cell receptor beta chains in this list originate from one sample, sequenced in a study of blood T cell repertoires in COVID-19. The repertoire was sequenced with immunoSEQ multiplex PCR; TCRdb's copy has only in-frame clones and lacks some. The sample shows tens of thousands of clones, roughly nine tenths of them seen only once. The source material was peripheral blood. Every receptor here comes from a man younger than 40 with active or convalescent COVID-19.

The chain couples TRBV27 to TRBJ1-5; D gene unclear. Trimming pared 3 bases from V and 2 bases from J, leaving 5 bases between. Germline V gene lookup returns CDR1 MNHEY and CDR2 SMNVEV (reference sequence). The CDR3 has 13 residues. The CDR3 DNA follows: TGTGCCAGCAGTTTTTCGGGCAATCAGCCCCAGCATTTT. Translation: CASSFSGNQPQHF.

The chain has TRBV24-1 and TRBJ2-1; D gene uncertain. Trimming cost V 5 bases and J 5 bases, with 9 bases left between them. Germline V gene sequence: CDR1 KGHDR, CDR2 SFDVKD. This CDR3 is built from 13 residues. The CDR3 spells CATSAEQNNEQFF. The CDR3 DNA follows: TGTGCCACCAGTGCTGAACAGAACAATGAGCAGTTCTTC.

The V and J genes are TRBV27 and TRBJ2-6, with TRBD1 matching over 7 bases. Losses at the gene ends were 7 bases for V and 2 bases for J; bases not matched to a gene: 2. CDR1 is MNHEY, CDR2 SMNVEV, per germline (reference sequence). The CDR3 runs to 14 residues. The chain's CDR3 is CASTQGAGANVLTF. CDR3 in DNA: TGTGCCAGCACCCAGGGGGCTGGGGCCAACGTCCTGACTTTC.

J is TRBJ2-3 and V is TRBV27; 10 bases are shared with TRBD1. The CDR3 sequence is 19 residues long. Germline CDR1 reads MNHEY; CDR2 reads SMNVEV (reference sequence). The V segment lost 2 bases and the J segment 7 bases; nucleotides outside the gene matches: 18. The CDR3 DNA reads TGTGCCAGCAGTTTAACCCCTCTCATCGGGACAGGGGCGAGGAATACGCAGTATTTT. Protein product: CASSLTPLIGTGARNTQYF.

The V call is TRBV24-1, the J call TRBJ2-1; D is ambiguous. Germline assignment: CDR1 KGHDR and CDR2 SFDVKD. The V gene lost 2 bases and the J gene lost 5 bases, with 6 bases spanning the gap. This CDR3 is built from 13 residues. CDR3 in amino acids: CATSDWANNEQFF. In DNA, the CDR3 is TGTGCCACCAGTGATTGGGCTAACAATGAGCAGTTCTTC.

This chain joins TRBV28 and TRBJ2-7; 9 nucleotides align to TRBD2. V lost 8 bases to trimming and J lost 9 bases; unmatched junction nucleotides: 11. Per germline, CDR1 MDHEN and CDR2 SYDVKM. The CDR3 totals 13 residues. This CDR3 reads CASADSGSQRQYV. In DNA form, the CDR3 reads TGTGCCAGCGCTGATAGCGGGAGCCAGAGGCAGTACGTC.

V gene TRBV24-1 combines with J gene TRBJ2-3; 12 bases line up with TRBD2. The CDR3 contains 16 residues. The ends lost 5 bases at V and 3 bases at J; junction bases unmatched: 5. Germline V CDR1 and CDR2: KGHDR, SFDVKD. The CDR3 is CATSAKTSGGTDTQYF. The DNA of the CDR3 is TGTGCCACCAGTGCTAAGACTAGCGGGGGTACAGATACGCAGTATTTT.

The chain couples TRBV18 to TRBJ1-1; TRBD1 agrees at 9 bases. The CDR3 consists of 14 residues. Per the germline V gene, CDR1 is KGHSH and CDR2 is LQKENI. The V gene end was trimmed by 3 bases and the J gene end by 4 bases; junction bases not matched to a gene: 3. The CDR3 here is CASSPGTGFTEAFF. The CDR3 nucleotides are TGTGCCAGCTCACCCGGGACAGGGTTCACTGAAGCTTTCTTT.

J is TRBJ1-2 and V is TRBV9, with 7 bases lining up with TRBD1. After removal of 4 bases from V and 1 base from J, the junction contained 4 bases not matched to a gene. Per the germline V gene, CDR1 is SGDLS and CDR2 is YYNGEE. The CDR3 runs to 14 residues. CDR3: CASSKRGLNYGYTF. CDR3 coding DNA: TGTGCCAGCAGCAAGAGGGGGCTTAACTATGGCTACACCTTC.

The CDR3 protein is CASTIRSVSGNQPQHF. The CDR3 coding sequence is TGTGCCAGTACCATCCGGAGTGTATCTGGCAATCAGCCCCAGCATTTT. V and J are TRBV19 and TRBJ1-5; D is uncertain. This CDR3 is built from 16 residues. V gave up 7 bases and J gave up 2 bases, with 18 bases separating them. Germline loops: CDR1 LNHDA, CDR2 SQIVND (reference sequence). Filled out from reference TRBV19 and TRBJ1-5, the complete variable domain reads DGGITQSPKYLFRKEGQNVTLSCEQNLNHDAMYWYRQDPGQGLRLIYYSQIVNDFQKGDIAEGYSVSREKKESFPLTVTSAQKNPTAFYLCASTIRSVSGNQPQHFGDGTRLSIL.

A single count supports this clone. This chain uses TRBV11-3 with TRBJ1-6, with no clear D. In germline, CDR1 is SGHNT, CDR2 YENEEA. Trimming left V 0 bases short and J 7 bases short, with 4 bases between. The CDR3 runs to 13 residues. This CDR3 is CASSLEENSPLHF. CDR3 nucleotides: TGTGCCAGCAGCTTAGAGGAGAATTCACCCCTCCACTTT.

DNA for the CDR3: TGTGCCAGCAGTTACGAGAGAGGTGTGGCTTTCTTT. Amino acids: CASSYERGVAFF. The chain is built from TRBV6-6 and TRBJ1-1; unclear D gene. CDR1 is MNHNY, CDR2 SVGAGI, per germline (reference sequence). The CDR3 runs 12 residues. Trimming stripped 2 bases from V and 11 bases from J, with 12 bases between.

The J gene is TRBJ2-3, the V gene TRBV10-2, with D unclear. The germline gives CDR1 WSHSY, CDR2 SAAADI. Trimming took 1 base from V and 0 from J, leaving 8 bases between them. CDR3 length: 15 residues. CDR3 nucleotide sequence: TGCGCCAGCAGTGAGTGGCAGGCTAGCACAGATACGCAGTATTTT. It translates to CASSEWQASTDTQYF.

As DNA, the CDR3 is TGTGCCAGCAGCTTATTGGGGGCGCGCCACGAGCAGTACGTC. Protein: CASSLLGARHEQYV. The rearrangement joins TRBV11-2 to TRBJ2-7; a possible D gene is TRBD1 (6 bases). Between the trimmed V and J ends, which lost 2 bases and 5 bases, there was a span of 13 bases. CDR1 is SGHAT, CDR2 FQNNGV, per germline. There are 14 residues in the CDR3.

This sequence joins TRBV6-5 and TRBJ2-2; TRBD1 agrees at 7 bases. This CDR3 spans 15 amino acids. Germline V gene data show CDR1 as MNHEY and CDR2 as SVGAGI. Trimming cost V 2 bases and J 5 bases; bases outside gene matches: 5. In DNA, the CDR3 is TGTGCCAGCAGTTACGACAGGGTGGGGACCGGGGAGCTGTTTTTT. Its translation: CASSYDRVGTGELFF.

This clone was observed a single time. V gene TRBV25-1 combines with J gene TRBJ1-2; 9 nucleotides match TRBD1. This CDR3 region has 15 residues. Germline CDR1 is MGHDK and CDR2 is SYGVNS. The J segment lost 5 bases and the V segment lost 4 bases, leaving 8 bases of the junction unmatched. The DNA for the CDR3 is TGTGCCAGCAGTGCCACAGGGGGCAGTTTGTATGGCTACACCTTC. Translation: CASSATGGSLYGYTF.